What follows is one T cell receptor (beta chain) and its context. The data belong to a study of T cell responses to AZD1222 COVID-19 vaccine. The method was immunoSEQ multiplex PCR; TCRdb's version includes in-frame clones alone and lacks a portion of them. The sample shows about 89,000 clones, 75% to 95% of them seen only once. The clonotype comes from an adult who received the AZD1222 COVID-19 vaccine. The sample in question was peripheral blood, obtained 28 days after the second AZD1222 dose.

The CDR3 bases are TGTGCCAGCAGCGGACTAGCGGGAGGGAAATCCAATGAGCAGTTCTTC. Translation gives CASSGLAGGKSNEQFF. J is TRBJ2-1 and V is TRBV11-1; 15 bases are a match to TRBD2. The CDR3 runs 16 residues. Germline loops: CDR1 SGHAT, CDR2 FQDESV (reference sequence). The J segment lost 6 bases and the V segment lost 5 bases, leaving 5 bases of the junction unmatched.